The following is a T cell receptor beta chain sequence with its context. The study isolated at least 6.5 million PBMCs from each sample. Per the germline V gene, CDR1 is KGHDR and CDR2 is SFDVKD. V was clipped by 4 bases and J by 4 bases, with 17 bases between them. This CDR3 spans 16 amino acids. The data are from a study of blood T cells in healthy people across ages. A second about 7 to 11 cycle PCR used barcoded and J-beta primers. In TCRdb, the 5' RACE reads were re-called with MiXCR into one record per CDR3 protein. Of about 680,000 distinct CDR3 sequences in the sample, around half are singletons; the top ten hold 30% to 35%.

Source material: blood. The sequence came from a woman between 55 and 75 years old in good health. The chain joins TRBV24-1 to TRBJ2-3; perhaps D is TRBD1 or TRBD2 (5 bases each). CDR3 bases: TGTGCCACCAGTGAGGGGCCACGGGGTTCGGCAGATACGCAGTATTTT. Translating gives CATSEGPRGSADTQYF.